This T cell receptor beta chain was identified in a study of shared clonotypes between healthy human individuals. Study-level findings and limits: Clonotype sharing across several donors was observed for 4% to 6.5% of naive CD4 clonotypes.

For this clone: Its antigen is still unknown.

TCRdb's table, derived via immunoSEQ multiplex PCR, lists solely in-frame clones and lacks some. This sample has more than 1.2 million clones, with just under 99% found just once. CDR3 size: 16 residues. CDR1 and CDR2 from the germline V gene are MNHNS and SASEGT. J lost 1 base, V lost 3 bases, and 5 bases had no gene match. Sequenced input: naive CD4+ T cells sorted from blood. Subset noted: CD45RA+ positively selected. The J gene is TRBJ2-3, the V gene TRBV6-1, with 9 bases that match TRBD2. The sequence came from a man under 40 in good health. For the CDR3, the DNA is TGTGCCAGCAGTGAGTCTAGCGGGATTCGCACAGATACGCAGTATTTT. Protein product: CASSESSGIRTDTQYF.